This T cell receptor (beta chain) is drawn from a study of cytomegalovirus exposure and HLA in healthy donors. The study, taken as a whole, reports: For most TCR sequences rarity was the rule, although some public TCRs occurred in many donors.

PCR employed 60 Vbeta and 13 Jbeta primers. Generated by immunoSEQ multiplex PCR, the TCRdb table keeps only in-frame clones and is missing some. This sample has around 130,000 clones, with around 80% found just once. CDR1 is MGHRA and CDR2 is YSYEKL in the germline V gene. The CDR3 covers 12 residues. The V end lost 6 bases, the J end lost 6 bases, and 11 bases lay between the germline ends. Concerning this clone itself: Antigen: not known.

This rearrangement joins TRBV4-1 to TRBJ1-1; D might be TRBD1 (6 bases). The sample was PBMCs. This receptor was identified in a woman younger than 35 in good health and CMV-seronegative. For the CDR3, the DNA is TGCGCCAGCAGGCTTACAGGGTCTGAAGCTTTCTTT. Residues: CASRLTGSEAFF.